This section outlines one TCR beta chain sequence together with its context. The antigen remains undetermined. In the PCR, 60 Vbeta and 13 Jbeta primers were used. Using immunoSEQ multiplex PCR, the repertoire was profiled, and TCRdb retains in-frame clones only, with some absent. Of just over 150,000 clones listed, approximately 81% are singletons. This sample was included in a study of cytomegalovirus exposure and HLA in healthy donors. The overall study: Around 180 million T cells yielded 100 million or so unique TCR beta sequences, as an earlier analysis found.

Study observations and caveats: Later analysis associated a missense DCLRE1C variant with TCR beta V- and J-gene trimming. Association with HLA alleles at 0.05 false discovery rate was found for around 17,000 TCR beta sequences in a later analysis. Most of the TCR beta V segments (in an earlier analysis) were productive either about 87% or about 30% of the time.

The receptor was derived from a man aged 18-30 years in good health and CMV-seropositive. The specimen sequenced was PBMCs.

DNA of the CDR3: TGTGCCAGCAAATCAGCAGGGGGAGATGGCTACACCTTC. Translated: CASKSAGGDGYTF. The V call is TRBV6-5, the J call TRBJ1-2; TRBD1 matches at 7 bases. CDR1 is MNHEY and CDR2 is SVGAGI in the germline V gene. The J segment lost 6 bases and the V segment lost 7 bases, leaving 8 bases of the junction unmatched. This CDR3 is 13 amino acids long.